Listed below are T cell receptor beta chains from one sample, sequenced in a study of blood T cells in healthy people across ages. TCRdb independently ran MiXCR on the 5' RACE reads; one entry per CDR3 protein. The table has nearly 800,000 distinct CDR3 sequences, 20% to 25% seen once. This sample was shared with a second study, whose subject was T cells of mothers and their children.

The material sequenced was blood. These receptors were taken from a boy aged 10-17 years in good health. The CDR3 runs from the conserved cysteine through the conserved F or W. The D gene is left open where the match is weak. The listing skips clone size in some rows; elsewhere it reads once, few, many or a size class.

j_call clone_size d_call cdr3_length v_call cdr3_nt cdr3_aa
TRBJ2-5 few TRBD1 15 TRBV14 TGTGCCAGCAGCATCCGGACAGGGGTCACTGAGACCCAGTACTTC CASSIRTGVTETQYF
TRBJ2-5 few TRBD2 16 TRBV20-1 TGCAGTGCTAGAGATCATATGCTAGCGGCGTTCGAGACCCAGTACTTC CSARDHMLAAFETQYF
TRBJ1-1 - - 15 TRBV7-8 TGTGCCAGCAGCTCCCGGGACAATAAGAATACTGAAGCTTTCTTT CASSSRDNKNTEAFF
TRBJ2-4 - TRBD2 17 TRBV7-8 TGTGCCAGCAGCTTGCCCGGACTAGCTGACACCAAAAACATTCAGTACTTC CASSLPGLADTKNIQYF
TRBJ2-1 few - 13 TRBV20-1 TGCAGTGCTAGAGATCAGAGTCCCAATGAGCAGTTCTTC CSARDQSPNEQFF
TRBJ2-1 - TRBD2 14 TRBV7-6 TGTGCCAGCAGCTTATGGGTAGCGGGAGTGGGGCAGTTCTTC CASSLWVAGVGQFF
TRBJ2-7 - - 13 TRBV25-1 TGTGCCAGCAGTGAACGGGGCTCCTACGAGCAGTACTTC CASSERGSYEQYF
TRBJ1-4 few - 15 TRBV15 TGTGCCACCAGCAGATCGACAGCAACTAATGAAAAACTGTTTTTT CATSRSTATNEKLFF
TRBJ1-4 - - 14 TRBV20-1 TGCAGTGCTAGAGGAGGGGGGAATTGGGAAAAACTGTTTTTT CSARGGGNWEKLFF
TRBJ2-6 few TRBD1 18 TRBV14 TGTGCCAGCACCCAGACAGGGGGCCTAATCTCTGGGGCCAACGTCCTGACTTTC CASTQTGGLISGANVLTF
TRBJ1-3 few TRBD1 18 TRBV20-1 TGCAGTGCTAGGTGGGAGCCCGCGCAGGGGGAACCTGGAAACACCATATATTTT CSARWEPAQGEPGNTIYF
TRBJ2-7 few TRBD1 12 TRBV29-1 TGCAGCGCAACACAGGGGGCAGGAGAGCAGTACTTC CSATQGAGEQYF
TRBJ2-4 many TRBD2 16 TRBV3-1 TGTGCCAGCAGCCAAGGGGCTAGCGGAGCCAAAAACATTCAGTACTTC CASSQGASGAKNIQYF
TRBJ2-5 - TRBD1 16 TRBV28 TGTGCCAGCAATATGCTTACAGGGGGTATTCGAGAGACCCAGTACTTC CASNMLTGGIRETQYF
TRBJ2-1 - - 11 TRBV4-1 TGCGCCAGCAGCCAAGATCGAACCCAGTTCTTC CASSQDRTQFF
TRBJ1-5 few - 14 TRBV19 TGTGCCAGTAGTATAGCGTCCGGGAATCAGCCCCAGCATTTT CASSIASGNQPQHF
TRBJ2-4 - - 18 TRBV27 TGTGCCAGCAGTTTAGGTCCGAAGTCCCCCAGAGCCAAAAACATTCAGTACTTC CASSLGPKSPRAKNIQYF